This T cell receptor beta chain was retrieved from a study of post-analysis software for immune sequencing data. Across the study: Both relapsing-remitting and secondary progressive multiple sclerosis featured among the disease courses, as did progressive-relapsing multiple sclerosis.

Unique molecular identifiers were carried by the TCR beta cDNA libraries. TCRdb re-called the PCR reads through MiXCR, storing one row per CDR3 protein. The repertoire holds around 500,000 distinct CDR3 sequences, with 34% as singletons. In regard to this clonotype: Its matching antigen is unknown. A read error may produce the germline difference seen at one junction end.

The CDR3 has 17 amino acids. Germline values: CDR1 PRHDT, CDR2 FYEKMQ (reference sequence). Study-wide results and caveats: Controls' normalized Chao1 diversity significantly exceeded that of multiple sclerosis patients. Patients had higher frequencies than controls of four to six TRBV segments, including TRBV5-6, TRBV5-1 and TRBV20-1.

This clonotype originated in a girl aged 2 to 17 with multiple sclerosis. Sample: blood. This rearrangement joins TRBV13 to TRBJ2-3; 7 nucleotides match TRBD2. CDR3 protein: CTSSTQSPGLNTDTQYF. CDR3 DNA: TGTACCAGCAGCACCCAATCACCGGGACTAAACACAGATACGCAGTATTTT.